This TCR beta chain was recovered during a study of T cell responses to AZD1222 COVID-19 vaccine (dated by TCRdb to about 2021). Background for the entire study: Because spike-specific TCR depth and breadth did not differ between the two schedules, AZD1222 recipients who got a second dose at roughly 4 weeks were pooled with those who got a second dose at roughly 12 weeks. Trial participants were enrolled by age into subgroups of 18-55, 56-69 and 70-plus years, and 148, 28 and 57 TCR-sequenced participants, respectively, were included in these subgroups. A total of approximately 240 trial participants underwent TCR sequencing, of whom nearly 210 had received two doses of AZD1222 and roughly 26 had received two doses of the MenACWY control vaccine.

Including the terminal cysteine and phenylalanine, the CDR3 comprises 11 residues. CDR3 DNA is the only sequence kept; it has 33 bases, read in frame from the first base. The junction carries 9 bases between V and J, which are trimmed by 8 bases and 7 bases respectively. CDR1 MDHEN and CDR2 SYDVKM are derived from the germline V gene. A remark on this clone: No antigen is known for it. No much larger clone exists at a distance of one base, and base qualities are not known.

Read against the paper, the sample's time point label means: baseline before first vaccination. Samples from vaccinated people were obtained from the UK trials COV001 and COV002, which included a single-blind randomized controlled phase 2/3 trial of AZD1222 (ChAdOx1 nCoV-19) in healthy adults. For TCRbeta chain sequencing, PBMC samples from trial participants were taken at day 0 and at day 28 after the second dose. The CDR3 regions of human TCRbeta chains were subjected to immunosequencing. Regarding the original processing steps: TCRs in the repertoires were matched against a reference library of SARS-CoV-2-specific TCRs that had been generated with the MIRA antigen-specificity platform. Breadth meant the fraction of unique TCRs that were SARS-CoV-2-associated, whereas depth meant the fraction of total T cells that were SARS-CoV-2-associated. Each spike-specific TCR was assigned to its reactive spike region and to a CD4 or CD8 class using the MIRA data. Log10-transformed breadth and depth values were compared by one-way ANOVA with Sidak's multiple comparisons tests. This immuneACCESS table, as held by TCRdb, lists in-frame sequences with V and J called but not all clones. Of the missing ones, under half trace to an unresolved V gene in checked studies; the others have no known cause. D and trimming come from the DNA, and the V and J calls and clone size come from that table. Across this sample there are more than 70,000 clones, with roughly 85% seen only once. The ten largest make up about 8% of the sample.

Findings and caveats that apply to the study as a whole: Participants were mostly white British and included more females than males, and it was suggested by the authors that clonal diversity may have been underestimated. A significant rise in spike-specific TCR breadth and depth was observed after two AZD1222 doses relative to day 0 and relative to MenACWY recipients. Conclusions about previously exposed vaccinees are limited, since just six AZD1222 recipients were seropositive for SARS-CoV-2 at baseline. In the small 56-69-year group, the increase in depth fell short of significance, most likely because of low power. CD4 TCRs associated with the vaccine covered the entire spike protein, and the dominant responses were in regions 160-218 and 743-854. Because no day 14 peak-response samples were available, the repertoires could be characterized only after the peak T cell response. Nearly half of unique spike-specific TCRs reportedly recognized epitopes outside regions mutated in the B.1.351 and B.1.1.7 variants.

Sample: peripheral blood, taken on day 0 of AZD1222 vaccination. This TCR came from an adult in good health. The chain links TRBV28 with TRBJ1-5, and TRBD1 may be the D gene, going by 5 matching bases. The sequence in DNA is TGTGCCAGCCGTGGGGGACAGCCCCAGCATTTT. Translated, it gives CASRGGQPQHF.